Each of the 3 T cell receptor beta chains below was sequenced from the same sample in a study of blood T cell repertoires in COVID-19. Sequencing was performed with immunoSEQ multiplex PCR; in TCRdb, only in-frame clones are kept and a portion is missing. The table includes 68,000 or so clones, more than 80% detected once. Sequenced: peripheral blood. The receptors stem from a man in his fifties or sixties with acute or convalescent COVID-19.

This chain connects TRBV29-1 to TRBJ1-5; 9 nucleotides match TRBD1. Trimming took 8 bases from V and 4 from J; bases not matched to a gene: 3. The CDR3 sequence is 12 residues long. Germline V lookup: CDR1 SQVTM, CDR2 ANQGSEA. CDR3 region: CSTGTGNQPQHF. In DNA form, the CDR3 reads TGCAGCACAGGGACAGGGAATCAGCCCCAGCATTTT.

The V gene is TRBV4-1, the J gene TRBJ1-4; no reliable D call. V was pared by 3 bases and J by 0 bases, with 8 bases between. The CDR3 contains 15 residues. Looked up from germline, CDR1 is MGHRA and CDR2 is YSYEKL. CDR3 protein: CASSQRLATNEKLFF. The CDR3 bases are TGCGCCAGCAGCCAGAGACTTGCAACTAATGAAAAACTGTTTTTT.

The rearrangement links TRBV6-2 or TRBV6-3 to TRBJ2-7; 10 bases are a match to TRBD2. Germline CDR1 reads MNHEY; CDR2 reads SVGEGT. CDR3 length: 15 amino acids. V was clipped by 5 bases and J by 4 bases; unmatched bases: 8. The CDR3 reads CASSPSGRAPYEQYV. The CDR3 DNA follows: TGTGCCAGCAGTCCAAGCGGGAGGGCCCCTTACGAGCAGTACGTC.